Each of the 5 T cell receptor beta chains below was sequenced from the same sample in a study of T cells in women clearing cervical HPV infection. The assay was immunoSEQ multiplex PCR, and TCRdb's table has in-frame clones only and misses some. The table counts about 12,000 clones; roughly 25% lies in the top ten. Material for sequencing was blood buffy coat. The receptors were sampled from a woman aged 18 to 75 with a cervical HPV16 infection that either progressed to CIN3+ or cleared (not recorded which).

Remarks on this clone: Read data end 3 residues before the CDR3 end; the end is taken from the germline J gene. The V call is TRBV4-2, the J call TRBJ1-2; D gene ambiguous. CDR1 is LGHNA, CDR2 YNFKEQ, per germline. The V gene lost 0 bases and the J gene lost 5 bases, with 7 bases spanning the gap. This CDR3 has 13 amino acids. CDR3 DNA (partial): TGTGCCAGCAGCCAAGATTCAGTGTATGGC. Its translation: CASSQDSVYG. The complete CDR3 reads CASSQDSVYGYTF.

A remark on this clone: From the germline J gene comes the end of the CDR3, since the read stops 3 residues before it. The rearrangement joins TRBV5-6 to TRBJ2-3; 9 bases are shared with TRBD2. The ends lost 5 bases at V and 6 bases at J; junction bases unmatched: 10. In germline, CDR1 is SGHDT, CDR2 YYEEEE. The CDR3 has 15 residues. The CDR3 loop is CASSGGGVLVDTQYF. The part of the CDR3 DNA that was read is TGTGCCAGCAGTGGCGGGGGGGTTCTGGTTGATACG.

The CDR3 sequence is CASSPQRGSDEQYF. The part of the CDR3 DNA that was read is TGTGCCAGCAGCCCCCAGCGGGGAAGTGACGAG. J is TRBJ2-7 and V is TRBV7-6; the match to TRBD2 covers 7 bases. The read ends 3 residues early relative to the CDR3; the germline J gene fills the gap. The V gene's germline CDR1 is SGHVS and CDR2 FNYEAQ. The CDR3 has 14 residues. V lost 5 bases to trimming and J lost 5 bases; unmatched junction nucleotides: 9. The full variable domain, rest sourced from reference TRBV7-6 and TRBJ2-7, is GAGVSQSPRYKVTKRGQDVALRCDPISGHVSLYWYRQALGQGPEFLTYFNYEAQQDKSGLPNDRFSAERPEGSISTLTIQRTEQRDSAMYRCASSPQRGSDEQYFGPGTRLTVT.

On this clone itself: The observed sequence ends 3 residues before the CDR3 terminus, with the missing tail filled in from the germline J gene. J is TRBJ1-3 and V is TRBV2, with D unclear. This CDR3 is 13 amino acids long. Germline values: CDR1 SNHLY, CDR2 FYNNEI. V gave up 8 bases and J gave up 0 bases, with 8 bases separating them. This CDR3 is CASSRGSGNTIYF. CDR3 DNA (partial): TGTGCCAGCTCCCGGGGCTCTGGAAACACC.

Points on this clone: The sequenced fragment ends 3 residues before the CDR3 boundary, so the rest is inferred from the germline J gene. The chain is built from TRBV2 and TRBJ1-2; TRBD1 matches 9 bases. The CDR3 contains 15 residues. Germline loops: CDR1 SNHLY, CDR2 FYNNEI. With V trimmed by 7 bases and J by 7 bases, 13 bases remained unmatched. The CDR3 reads CASTTETQGARGYTF. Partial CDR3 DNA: TGTGCCAGCACTACCGAAACACAGGGGGCGCGTGGC.